The source of this T cell receptor beta chain is a study of T-cell reconstitution after alpha-beta-depleted transplantation in children. This CDR3 has 16 residues. The V end lost 1 base, the J end lost 7 bases, and 19 bases lay between the germline ends. Germline V gives CDR1 SEHNR, CDR2 FQNEAQ (reference sequence). Researchers prepared the TCRbeta library using unique molecular identifiers, the study reports. In TCRdb, the PCR reads were re-called with MiXCR into one record per CDR3 protein. The sample yields about 640,000 distinct CDR3 sequences, roughly 15% seen once. Sequences were derived from PBMCs from the stem cell graft donor, sampled from the stem cell graft. This TCR derives from a human donor who donated a stem cell graft to a child with acute myeloid leukemia. The chain uses TRBV7-9 and TRBJ1-1; D call uncertain. Here the CDR3 reads CASSLGEDLGGFEAFF. Here the CDR3 DNA reads TGTGCCAGCAGCTTAGGGGAGGATCTCGGTGGGTTTGAAGCTTTCTTT.